This T cell receptor (beta chain) came from a study of CD8 T cells in Susac syndrome. Germline CDR1 and CDR2: MGHRA and YSYEKL. Trimming shortened V by 1 base and J by 4 bases, and 10 bases separated the two germline ends. The CDR3 has 14 amino acids. CD8+ and CD4+ T cells taken from blood had their TCR beta sequenced. Multiple sclerosis controls were treatment-naive patients with stable or active relapsing-remitting disease. Random hexamers were used to reverse transcribe 0.5 to 1 ug of RNA. Multiplex PCR with immunoSEQ amplified the TCR beta CDR3 across 54 Vbeta and 13 Jbeta. In TCRdb, the immunoSEQ multiplex PCR reads were re-called with MiXCR into one record per CDR3 protein. The sample holds about 430,000 distinct CDR3 sequences, more than 80% seen once.

The sequence was obtained from a human donor with multiple sclerosis. Sequencing was done on a sample of CD8+ T cells from PBMCs. The chain links TRBV4-1 to TRBJ1-2; D not resolved. The CDR3 DNA reads as TGCGCCAGCAGCCAAGTGTTCGACATCTATGGCTACACCTTC. This sequence encodes CASSQVFDIYGYTF.